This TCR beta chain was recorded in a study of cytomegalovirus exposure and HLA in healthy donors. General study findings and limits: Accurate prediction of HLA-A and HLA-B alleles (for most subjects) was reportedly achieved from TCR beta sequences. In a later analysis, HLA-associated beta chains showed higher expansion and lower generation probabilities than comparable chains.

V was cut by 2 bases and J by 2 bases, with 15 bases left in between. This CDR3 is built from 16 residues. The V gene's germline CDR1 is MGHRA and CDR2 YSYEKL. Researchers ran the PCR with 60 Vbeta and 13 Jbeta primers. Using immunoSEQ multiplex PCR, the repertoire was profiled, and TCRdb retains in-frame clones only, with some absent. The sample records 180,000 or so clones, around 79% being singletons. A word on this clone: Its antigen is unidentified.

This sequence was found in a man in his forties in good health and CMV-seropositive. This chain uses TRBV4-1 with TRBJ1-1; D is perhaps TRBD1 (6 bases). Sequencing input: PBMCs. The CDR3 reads CASSQQPQGFNTEAFF. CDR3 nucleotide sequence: TGCGCCAGCAGCCAACAGCCTCAGGGGTTTAACACTGAAGCTTTCTTT.